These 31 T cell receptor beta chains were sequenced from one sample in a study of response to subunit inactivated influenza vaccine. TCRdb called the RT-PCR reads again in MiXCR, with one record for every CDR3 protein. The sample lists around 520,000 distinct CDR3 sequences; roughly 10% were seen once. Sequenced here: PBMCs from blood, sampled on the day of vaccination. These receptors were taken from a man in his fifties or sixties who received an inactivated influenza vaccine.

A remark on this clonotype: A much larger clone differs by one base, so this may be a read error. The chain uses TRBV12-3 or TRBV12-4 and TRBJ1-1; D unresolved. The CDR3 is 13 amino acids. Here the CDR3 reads CPSGLRLFTEAFF. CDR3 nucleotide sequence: TGTCCCAGCGGTCTACGGTTATTCACTGAAGCTTTCTTT.

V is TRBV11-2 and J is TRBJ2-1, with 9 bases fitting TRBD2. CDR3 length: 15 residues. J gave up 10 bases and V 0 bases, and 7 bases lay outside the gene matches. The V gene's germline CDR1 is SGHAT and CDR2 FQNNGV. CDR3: CASSLERGGRIEQFF. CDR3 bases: TGTGCCAGCAGCTTAGAGCGGGGGGGCCGTATAGAGCAGTTCTTC.

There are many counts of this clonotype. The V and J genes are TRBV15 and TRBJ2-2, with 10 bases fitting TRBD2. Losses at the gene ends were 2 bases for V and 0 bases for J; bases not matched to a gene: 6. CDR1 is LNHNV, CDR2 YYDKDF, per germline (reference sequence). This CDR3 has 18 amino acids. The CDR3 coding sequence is TGTGCCACCAGCAGACCCGGACTAGCGGATACGAACACCGGGGAGCTGTTTTTT. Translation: CATSRPGLADTNTGELFF. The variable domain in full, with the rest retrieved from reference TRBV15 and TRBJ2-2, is DAMVIQNPRYQVTQFGKPVTLSCSQTLNHNVMYWYQQKSSQAPKLLFHYYDKDFNNEADTPDNFQSRRPNTSFCFLDIRSPGLGDTAMYLCATSRPGLADTNTGELFFGEGSRLTVL.

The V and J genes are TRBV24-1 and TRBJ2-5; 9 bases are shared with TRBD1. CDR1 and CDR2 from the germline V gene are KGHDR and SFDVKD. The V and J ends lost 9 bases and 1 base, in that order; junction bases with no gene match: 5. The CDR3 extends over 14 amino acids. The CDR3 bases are TGTGCCACCGGGGACAGGGCCTCCCAAGAGACCCAGTACTTC. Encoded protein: CATGDRASQETQYF.

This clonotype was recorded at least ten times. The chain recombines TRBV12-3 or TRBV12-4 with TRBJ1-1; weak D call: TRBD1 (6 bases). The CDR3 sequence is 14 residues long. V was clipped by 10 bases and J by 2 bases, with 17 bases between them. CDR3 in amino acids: CATTFTGFNTEAFF. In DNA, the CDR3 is TGTGCCACGACCTTTACAGGGTTCAACACTGAAGCTTTCTTT.

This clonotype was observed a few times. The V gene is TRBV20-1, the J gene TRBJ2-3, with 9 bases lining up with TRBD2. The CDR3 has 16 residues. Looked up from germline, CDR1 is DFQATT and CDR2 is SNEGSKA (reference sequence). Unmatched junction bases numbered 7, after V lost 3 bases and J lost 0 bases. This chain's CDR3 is CSASRLAVDSTDTQYF. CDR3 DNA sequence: TGCAGTGCTAGCCGACTAGCGGTAGATAGCACAGATACGCAGTATTTT.

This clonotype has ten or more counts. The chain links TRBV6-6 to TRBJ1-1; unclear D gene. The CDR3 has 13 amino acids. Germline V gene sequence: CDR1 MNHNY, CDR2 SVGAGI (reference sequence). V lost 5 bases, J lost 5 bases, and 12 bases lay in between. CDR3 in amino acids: CASSGEARTEAFF. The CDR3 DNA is TGTGCCAGCAGTGGGGAGGCCCGAACTGAAGCTTTCTTT.

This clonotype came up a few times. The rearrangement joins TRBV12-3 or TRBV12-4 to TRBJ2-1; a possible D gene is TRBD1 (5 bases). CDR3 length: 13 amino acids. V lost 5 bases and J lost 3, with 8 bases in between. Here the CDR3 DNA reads TGTGCCAGCAGTGGGGCTCACTACAATGAGCAGTTCTTC. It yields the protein CASSGAHYNEQFF.

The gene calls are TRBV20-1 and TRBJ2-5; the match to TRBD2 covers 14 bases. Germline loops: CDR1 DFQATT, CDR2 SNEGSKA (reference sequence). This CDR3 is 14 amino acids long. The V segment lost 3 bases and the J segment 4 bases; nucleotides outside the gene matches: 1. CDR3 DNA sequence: TGCAGTGCTAGGGGGACTAGCGGGAGAGAGACCCAGTACTTC. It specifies CSARGTSGRETQYF.

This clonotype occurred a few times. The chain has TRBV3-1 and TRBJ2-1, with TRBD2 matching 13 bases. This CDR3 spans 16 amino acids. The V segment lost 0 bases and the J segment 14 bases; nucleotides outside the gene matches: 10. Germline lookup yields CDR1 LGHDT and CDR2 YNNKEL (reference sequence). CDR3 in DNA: TGTGCCAGCAGCCAAGATGTAAGACTAGCGGGGGGTAGGAAGTTCTTC. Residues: CASSQDVRLAGGRKFF.

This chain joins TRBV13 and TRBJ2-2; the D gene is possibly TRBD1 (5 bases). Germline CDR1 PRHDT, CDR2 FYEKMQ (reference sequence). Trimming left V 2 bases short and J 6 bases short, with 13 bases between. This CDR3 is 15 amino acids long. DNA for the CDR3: TGTGCCAGCAGCTTACCCAGGGTTGCGGCCGGGGAGCTGTTTTTT. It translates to CASSLPRVAAGELFF.

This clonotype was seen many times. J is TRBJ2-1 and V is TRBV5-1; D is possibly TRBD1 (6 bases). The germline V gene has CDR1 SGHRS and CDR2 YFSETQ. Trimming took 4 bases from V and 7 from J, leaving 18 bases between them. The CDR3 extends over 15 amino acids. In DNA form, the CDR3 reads TGCGCCAGCAGCCCCCGGTGGGGGCGGTCGAATGAGCAGTTCTTC. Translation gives CASSPRWGRSNEQFF.

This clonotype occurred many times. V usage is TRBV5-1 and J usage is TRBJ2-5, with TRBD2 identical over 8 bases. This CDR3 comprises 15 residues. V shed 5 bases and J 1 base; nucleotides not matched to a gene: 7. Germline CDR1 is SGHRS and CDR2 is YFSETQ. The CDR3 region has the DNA TGCGCCAGCAGGAGTCTGGCGGGGGGCCAAGAGACCCAGTACTTC. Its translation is CASRSLAGGQETQYF.

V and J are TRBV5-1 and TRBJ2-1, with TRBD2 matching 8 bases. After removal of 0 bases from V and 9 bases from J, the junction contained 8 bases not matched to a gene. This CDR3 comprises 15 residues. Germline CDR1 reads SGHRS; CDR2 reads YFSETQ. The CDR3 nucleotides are TGCGCCAGCAGCTTGGGCAGCGGGGGAGGTGGTGAGCAGTTCTTC. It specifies CASSLGSGGGGEQFF.

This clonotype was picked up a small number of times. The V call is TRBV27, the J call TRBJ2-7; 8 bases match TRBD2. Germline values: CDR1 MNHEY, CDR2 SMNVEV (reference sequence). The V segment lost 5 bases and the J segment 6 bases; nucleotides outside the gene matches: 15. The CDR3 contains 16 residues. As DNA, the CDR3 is TGTGCCAGCAGTGAACTAGCAGCGGGAGTAGCGGGCGAGCAGTACTTC. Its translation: CASSELAAGVAGEQYF.

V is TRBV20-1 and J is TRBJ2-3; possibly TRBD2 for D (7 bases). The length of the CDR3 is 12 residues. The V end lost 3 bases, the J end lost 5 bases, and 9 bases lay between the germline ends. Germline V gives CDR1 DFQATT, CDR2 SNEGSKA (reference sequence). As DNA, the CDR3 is TGCAGTGCTAGGCGGGGGCGAGATACGCAGTATTTT. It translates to CSARRGRDTQYF.

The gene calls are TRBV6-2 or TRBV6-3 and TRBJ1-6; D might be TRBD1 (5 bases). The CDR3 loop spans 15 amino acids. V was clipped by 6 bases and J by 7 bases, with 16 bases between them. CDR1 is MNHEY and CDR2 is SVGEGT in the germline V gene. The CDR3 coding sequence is TGTGCCAGCAGGAGGGGAGTGTCGGAGAATTCACCCCTCCACTTT. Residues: CASRRGVSENSPLHF.

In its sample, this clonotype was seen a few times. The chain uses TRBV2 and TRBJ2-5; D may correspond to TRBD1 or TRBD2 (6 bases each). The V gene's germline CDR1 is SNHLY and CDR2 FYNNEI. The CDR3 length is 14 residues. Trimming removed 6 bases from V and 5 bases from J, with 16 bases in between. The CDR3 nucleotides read TGTGCCAGCAGGCGGGACAAGATGTTGGAGACCCAGTACTTC. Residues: CASRRDKMLETQYF.

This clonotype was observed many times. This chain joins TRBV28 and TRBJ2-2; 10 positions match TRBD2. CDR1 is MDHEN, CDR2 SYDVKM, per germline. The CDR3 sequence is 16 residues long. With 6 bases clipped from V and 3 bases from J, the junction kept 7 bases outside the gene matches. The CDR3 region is CASRPRTSGYTGELFF. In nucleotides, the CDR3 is TGTGCCAGCAGACCCCGGACTAGCGGATACACCGGGGAGCTGTTTTTT.

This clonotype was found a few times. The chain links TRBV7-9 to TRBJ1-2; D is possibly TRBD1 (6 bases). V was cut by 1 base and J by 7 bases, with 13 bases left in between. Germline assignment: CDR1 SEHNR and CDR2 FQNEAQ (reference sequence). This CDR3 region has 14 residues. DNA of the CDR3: TGTGCCAGCAGCTTAGGACCCGGGGACACTGGCTACACCTTC. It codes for CASSLGPGDTGYTF.

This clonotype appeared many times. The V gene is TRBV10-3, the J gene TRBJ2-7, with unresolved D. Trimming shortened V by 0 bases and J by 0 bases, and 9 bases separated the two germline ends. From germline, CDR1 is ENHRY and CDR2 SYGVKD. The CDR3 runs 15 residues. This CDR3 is CAISESGFLSYEQYF. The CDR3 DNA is TGTGCCATCAGTGAGTCGGGTTTTCTCTCCTACGAGCAGTACTTC.

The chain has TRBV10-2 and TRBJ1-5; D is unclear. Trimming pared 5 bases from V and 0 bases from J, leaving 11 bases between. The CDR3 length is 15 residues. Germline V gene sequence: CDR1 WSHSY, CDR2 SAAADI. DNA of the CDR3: TGCGCCAGCAGTAGTTCTGGTAGTAGCAATCAGCCCCAGCATTTT. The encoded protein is CASSSSGSSNQPQHF.

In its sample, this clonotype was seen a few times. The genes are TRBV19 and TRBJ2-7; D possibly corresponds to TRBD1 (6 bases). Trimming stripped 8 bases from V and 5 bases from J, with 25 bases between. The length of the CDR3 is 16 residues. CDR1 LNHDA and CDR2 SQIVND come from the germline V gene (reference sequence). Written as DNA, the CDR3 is TGTGCCAGTCAGGGGTCGTGGACGGCGGGCATCCACGAGCAGTACTTC. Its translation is CASQGSWTAGIHEQYF. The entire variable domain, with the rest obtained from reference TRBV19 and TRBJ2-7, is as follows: DGGITQSPKYLFRKEGQNVTLSCEQNLNHDAMYWYRQDPGQGLRLIYYSQIVNDFQKGDIAEGYSVSREKKESFPLTVTSAQKNPTAFYLCASQGSWTAGIHEQYFGPGTRLTVT.

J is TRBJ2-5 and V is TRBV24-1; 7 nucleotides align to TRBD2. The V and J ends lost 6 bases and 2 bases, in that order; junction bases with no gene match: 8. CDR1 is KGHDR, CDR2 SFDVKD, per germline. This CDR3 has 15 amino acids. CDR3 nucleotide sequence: TGTGCCACCAGTCTGAGCGGGGCCCCACAAGAGACCCAGTACTTC. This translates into CATSLSGAPQETQYF.

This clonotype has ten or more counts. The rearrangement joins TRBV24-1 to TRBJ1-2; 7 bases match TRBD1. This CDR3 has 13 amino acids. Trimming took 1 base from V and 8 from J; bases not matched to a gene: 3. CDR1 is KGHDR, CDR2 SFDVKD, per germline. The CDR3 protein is CATSDFTGVGYTF. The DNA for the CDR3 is TGTGCCACCAGTGATTTCACAGGGGTCGGCTACACCTTC.

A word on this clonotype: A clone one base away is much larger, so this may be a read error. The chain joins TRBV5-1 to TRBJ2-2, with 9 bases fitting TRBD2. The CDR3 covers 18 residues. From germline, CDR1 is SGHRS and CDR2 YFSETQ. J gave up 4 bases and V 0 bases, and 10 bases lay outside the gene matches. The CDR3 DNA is TGCGCCAGCAGCTTGGTGGTAGCGGGAGATCGCGTCACCGGGGAGCTGTTTTTT. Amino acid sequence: CASSLVVAGDRVTGELFF.

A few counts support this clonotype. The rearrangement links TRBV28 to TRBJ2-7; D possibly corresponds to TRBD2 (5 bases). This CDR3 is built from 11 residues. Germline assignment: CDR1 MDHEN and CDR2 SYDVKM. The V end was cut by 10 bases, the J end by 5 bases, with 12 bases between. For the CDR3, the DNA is TGTGCCATCTCGGGGTTGGACGAGCAGTACTTC. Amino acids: CAISGLDEQYF.

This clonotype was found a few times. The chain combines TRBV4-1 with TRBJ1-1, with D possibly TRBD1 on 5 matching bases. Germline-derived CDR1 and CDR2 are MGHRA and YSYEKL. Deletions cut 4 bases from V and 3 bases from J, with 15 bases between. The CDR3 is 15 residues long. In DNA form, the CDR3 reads TGCGCCAGCAGCCCCCAAACCGCGGGGGACACTGAAGCTTTCTTT. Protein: CASSPQTAGDTEAFF.

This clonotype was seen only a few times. For the CDR3, the DNA is TGCGCCAGCAGCTTGGGACAGGGGAAAGAAAAACTGTTTTTT. Translation: CASSLGQGKEKLFF. The chain is built from TRBV5-1 and TRBJ1-4, with 8 positions matching TRBD1. Germline V gene lookup returns CDR1 SGHRS and CDR2 YFSETQ. V shed 0 bases, J shed 8 bases, and the junction held 3 bases outside the gene matches. The CDR3 totals 14 residues.

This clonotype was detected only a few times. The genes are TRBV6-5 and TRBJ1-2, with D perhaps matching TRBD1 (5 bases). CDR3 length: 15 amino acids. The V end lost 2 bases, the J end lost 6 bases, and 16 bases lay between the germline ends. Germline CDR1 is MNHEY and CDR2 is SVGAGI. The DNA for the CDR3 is TGTGCCAGCAGTTACACGTTGATGGGGGTCGATGGCTACACCTTC. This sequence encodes CASSYTLMGVDGYTF.

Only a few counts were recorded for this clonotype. The CDR3 loop is CSGTSGGLYEQYF. The CDR3 DNA reads TGCAGTGGGACTAGCGGGGGCCTCTACGAGCAGTACTTC. V is TRBV20-1 and J is TRBJ2-7; 13 bases are a match to TRBD2. This CDR3 has 13 amino acids. V gave up 7 bases and J gave up 3 bases; unmatched junction bases: 3. CDR1 DFQATT and CDR2 SNEGSKA come from the germline V gene (reference sequence).